The clone carrying this TCR beta chain was detected a few times. The target antigen is unknown. The CDR3 consists of 17 residues. Germline assignment: CDR1 LGHNA and CDR2 YNFKEQ. J gave up 6 bases and V 0 bases, and 10 bases lay outside the gene matches. These data are taken from a study of T-cell reconstitution after alpha-beta-depleted transplantation in children. Findings and limits, study-wide: At the one-year point after transplant, T-cell counts and TCRbeta diversity were found to come mostly from T cells that had been newly produced. Some patients' high day-60 TCRbeta diversity was traced to surviving recipient T cells and thymic progenitors.

Library preparation (for TCRbeta) was performed with unique molecular identifiers. TCRdb passed the PCR reads through MiXCR, listing each CDR3 protein once. The sample records 500,000 or so distinct CDR3 sequences, around 10% being singletons. The V gene is TRBV4-2, the J gene TRBJ2-1, with 8 bases lining up with TRBD2. The clonotype was recovered from a female patient between 2 and 15 years old who had a stem cell transplant for aplastic anemia, so the T cells may come from the graft donor. This specimen was PBMCs, mostly from graft donor cells, taken 180 days after TCRalphabeta/CD19-depleted stem cell transplant. This CDR3 is CASSQDRGSGTLNEQFF. The CDR3 DNA follows: TGTGCCAGCAGCCAAGATCGGGGTAGCGGGACGCTCAATGAGCAGTTCTTC.